This is a list of T cell receptor beta chains from one sample in a study of blood T cell repertoires in COVID-19. Using immunoSEQ multiplex PCR, the repertoire was profiled, and TCRdb retains in-frame clones only, with some absent. The table has a few hundred thousand clones, 80% to 85% seen once. Sequencing was performed on PBMCs or T cells enriched from blood (not recorded which). The receptors originated from a man aged 50 to 60 who had recovered from COVID-19. Each CDR3 is given with its conserved first and last residue. The D gene is left open where the match is weak. Expanded clones get a size class; other rows say once, few or many, or leave the size out.

14,TRBJ1-1,TRBV27,-,once,TGTGCCAGTTCTAGTAGGGGCTTGTACACTGAAGCTTTCTTT,CASSSRGLYTEAFF
13,TRBJ1-1,TRBV19,-,-,TGTGCCAGTAGTATCCAGGTTCGGACAGAAGCTTTCTTT,CASSIQVRTEAFF
14,TRBJ2-5,TRBV2,TRBD2,once,TGTGCCACCCTGGGGGGGGGTAACCAAGAGACCCAGTACTTC,CATLGGGNQETQYF
14,TRBJ2-7,TRBV13,TRBD2,-,TGTGCCAGCAGCTTGCTAGCGGGACGGGGTGAGCAGTACTTC,CASSLLAGRGEQYF
13,TRBJ2-1,TRBV7-6,-,-,TGTGCCAGCAGCAGCGGACCGCTCAATGAGCAGTTCTTC,CASSSGPLNEQFF
11,TRBJ2-1,TRBV20-1,-,-,TGCAGTGCTAGAATCGGGGATGAGCAGTTCTTC,CSARIGDEQFF
12,TRBJ2-7,TRBV2,-,-,TGTGCCAGCAGGGGGGGTGCCTACGAGCAGTACTTC,CASRGGAYEQYF
13,TRBJ1-2,TRBV28,TRBD1,-,TGTGCCAGCAGTAGAACAGGGGCCTATGGCTACACCTTC,CASSRTGAYGYTF
16,TRBJ2-2,TRBV19,TRBD2,-,TGTGCCAGTAAACCGGACAGCGGGGGTTACACCGGGGAGCTGTTTTTT,CASKPDSGGYTGELFF
12,TRBJ2-2,TRBV5-3,-,-,TGTGCCAGAAGCATTACGCGGGGGGAGCTGTTTTTT,CARSITRGELFF
11,TRBJ2-1,TRBV6-6,-,once,TGTGCCAGCAGCCAGGACAATGAGCAGTTCTTC,CASSQDNEQFF
13,TRBJ2-1,TRBV11-3,-,-,TGTGCCAGCAGCTTAGTCCGCTACAATGAGCAGTTCTTC,CASSLVRYNEQFF
12,TRBJ1-3,TRBV10-3,TRBD1,-,TGTGCCATTGGGACAGCTGGAAACACCATATATTTT,CAIGTAGNTIYF
15,TRBJ2-2,TRBV10-3,-,-,TGTGCCATCAGTGAGGGTGACTCAATCTTAGGGGAGCTGTTTTTT,CAISEGDSILGELFF
15,TRBJ2-3,TRBV2,-,-,TGTGCCAGCAGATCCCGTAGCGGAAGCACAGATACGCAGTATTTT,CASRSRSGSTDTQYF
15,TRBJ1-6,TRBV27,-,-,TGTGCCAGCAGTTTTGCGAGCTCCTATAATTCACCCCTCCACTTT,CASSFASSYNSPLHF
14,TRBJ1-4,TRBV7-9,TRBD1,-,TGTGCCAGCAGCTTCTCAGGGGGGAGTGAAAAACTGTTTTTT,CASSFSGGSEKLFF
16,TRBJ1-5,TRBV3-1/TRBV3-2,TRBD1,-,TGTGCCAGCAGCCAAGGGACAGGTACTCGCAATCAGCCCCAGCATTTT,CASSQGTGTRNQPQHF
14,TRBJ2-1,TRBV11-3,TRBD2,-,TGTGCCATCGGGGGCGGGAGGGCCGTAAATGAGCAGTTCTTC,CAIGGGRAVNEQFF
15,TRBJ1-1,TRBV4-1,-,-,TGCGCCAGCAGCCAAGGGGAGGGGCCCCTTACTGAAGCTTTCTTT,CASSQGEGPLTEAFF
15,TRBJ1-4,TRBV2,TRBD1,-,TGTGCCAGCAGCGCCCGGACAGGGGTTAATGAAAAACTGTTTTTT,CASSARTGVNEKLFF
15,TRBJ2-3,TRBV24-1,-,-,TGTGCCACCAGTGAGACAGGGAGGATCACAGATACGCAGTATTTT,CATSETGRITDTQYF
15,TRBJ1-5,TRBV3-1/TRBV3-2,TRBD1,-,TGTGCCAGCAGCCGGGACAGGGGGGGAGATCAGCCCCAGCATTTT,CASSRDRGGDQPQHF
15,TRBJ2-2,TRBV28,TRBD2,once,TGTGCCAGCACCTCGGGAGGGAGAGGCACCGGGGAGCTGTTTTTT,CASTSGGRGTGELFF
17,TRBJ1-1,TRBV5-1,TRBD1,once,TGCGCCAGCAGCTTGGAGTCGGACAGGGGGCTGAACACTGAAGCTTTCTTT,CASSLESDRGLNTEAFF
15,TRBJ1-2,TRBV5-8,TRBD1,-,TGTGCCAGCAGCTACGACCGGGACAGGGCTAGGGGCTACACCTTC,CASSYDRDRARGYTF
14,TRBJ1-2,TRBV7-2,-,once,TGTGCCAGCAGCTTAGCAGGGGGGGTGGGCGGCTACACCTTC,CASSLAGGVGGYTF
16,TRBJ1-2,TRBV14,-,-,TGTGCCAGCAGCCACCTGTCACAGGGCCGGAACTATGGCTACACCTTC,CASSHLSQGRNYGYTF
13,TRBJ2-7,TRBV5-4,-,-,TGTGCCAGCAGCTTTTCAAACTCCTACGAGCAGTACTTC,CASSFSNSYEQYF
14,TRBJ2-7,TRBV30,TRBD1,-,TGTGCCTGGAGGATTACAGGGGGTTTCTACGAGCAGTACTTC,CAWRITGGFYEQYF
12,TRBJ1-2,TRBV5-1,-,-,TGCGCCAGCAGTTTTGGAGGGGATGGCTACACCTTC,CASSFGGDGYTF
20,TRBJ2-1,TRBV6-2/TRBV6-3,TRBD2,once,TGTGCCAGCAGCCTCCGACTAGCGGGAACATTGATCAGCTCCTACAATGAGCAGTTCTTC,CASSLRLAGTLISSYNEQFF
13,TRBJ1-1,TRBV28,-,-,TGTGCCAGCAGTAGAGTGAGGAACACTGAAGCTTTCTTT,CASSRVRNTEAFF
15,TRBJ2-7,TRBV15,-,-,TGTGCCACCAGTTTATCCAGGGAAGGCTTGTACGAGCAGTACTTC,CATSLSREGLYEQYF
14,TRBJ1-2,TRBV27,-,few,TGTGCCAGCAGTTCCCAAGTGCGGGGCTATGGCTACACCTTC,CASSSQVRGYGYTF
15,TRBJ2-1,TRBV5-4,-,few,TGTGCCAGCAGCTTGGAGGGGGGGCACTACAATGAGCAGTTCTTC,CASSLEGGHYNEQFF
12,TRBJ2-7,TRBV7-2,-,-,TGTGCCAGCAGCTACGCGACTTACGAGCAGTACTTC,CASSYATYEQYF
16,TRBJ1-1,TRBV7-2,-,-,TGTGCCAGCAGTACATTTAGGGACACGGCCGGCACTGAAGCTTTCTTT,CASSTFRDTAGTEAFF